Each of the 19 T cell receptor beta chains below was sequenced from the same sample in a study of HIV-infected children after antiretroviral therapy interruption. RNA-based 3' RACE libraries used unique molecular identifiers. TCRdb itself ran the 3' RACE reads through MiXCR, one entry per CDR3 protein. The sample carries 30,000 to 50,000 distinct CDR3 sequences, just over 6.5% recorded once. This sample's treatment: PENTA 11 planned treatment interruption arm or continuous ART arm. The sequencing used CD45RA+ CD4+ T cells from PBMCs, pooled from several time points, collected from a donor given antiretroviral therapy, either interrupted or continuous. This sample's subset: naive CD4+ CD45RA+ CD45RO- T cells. The origin of the receptors is a pool of human donors with HIV.

This clonotype has a count of ten or more. The chain is built from TRBV7-2 and TRBJ2-1; 12 bases are a match to TRBD1. The CDR3 consists of 17 residues. The V and J ends lost 1 base and 7 bases, in that order; junction bases with no gene match: 8. Germline-derived CDR1 and CDR2 are SGHTA and FQGNSA. CDR3 protein: CASSLVPGTGGWNEQFF. CDR3 DNA sequence: TGTGCCAGCAGCTTAGTACCCGGGACAGGGGGCTGGAATGAGCAGTTCTTC.

This clonotype has more than one count but fewer than ten. The chain is built from TRBV21-1 and TRBJ1-3. TRBV21-1 counts as a pseudogene. This CDR3 has 17 amino acids. CDR3 DNA sequence: TGTGCCAGCAGCAAAATCCCCAGAGCCGCCGTTGGAAACACCATATATTTT. This translates into CASSKIPRAAVGNTIYF.

Many counts were recorded for this clonotype. J is TRBJ2-1 and V is TRBV6-1; 8 nucleotides line up with TRBD2. CDR1 and CDR2 (germline): MNHNS, SASEGT. The CDR3 length is 14 residues. Trimming removed 8 bases from V and 4 bases from J; junction bases left unmatched: 7. This chain's CDR3 is CASENGTRYNEQFF. The CDR3 coding sequence is TGTGCCAGCGAAAATGGGACTAGGTACAATGAGCAGTTCTTC.

This clonotype was seen repeatedly, ten times or more. The DNA for the CDR3 is TGTGCCTGGAAGACCTCGGGACAGGGGGCCTCCTACGAGCAGTACTTC. Translation gives CAWKTSGQGASYEQYF. The V and J genes are TRBV30 and TRBJ2-7; 12 bases fit TRBD1. The trim removed 4 bases at V and 0 bases at J, leaving 7 bases unmatched. This CDR3 is built from 16 residues. In germline, CDR1 is GTSNPN, CDR2 SVGIG (reference sequence).

This clonotype was detected many times. V and J are TRBV12-3 or TRBV12-4 and TRBJ1-1, with D possibly matching TRBD1 (5 bases). Trimming pared 5 bases from V and 0 bases from J, leaving 10 bases between. The CDR3 runs to 14 residues. The CDR3 is CASSPGTLNTEAFF. CDR3 nucleotide sequence: TGTGCCAGCAGTCCCGGGACTCTGAACACTGAAGCTTTCTTT.

This clonotype was detected a few times. The genes are TRBV10-2 and TRBJ2-7; D possibly corresponds to TRBD1 (5 bases). V lost 6 bases, J lost 2 bases, and 14 bases lay in between. Germline V CDR1 and CDR2: WSHSY, SAAADI. The length of the CDR3 is 14 residues. DNA for the CDR3: TGCGCCAGCAGAGGGGTCTCACCTCCCTACGAGCAGTACTTC. This codes for CASRGVSPPYEQYF.

This clonotype was seen ten or more times. The chain carries TRBV19 and TRBJ2-1; possibly TRBD1 or TRBD2 for D (5 bases each). V was shortened by 4 bases and J by 7 bases, with 11 bases between the two germline ends. CDR1 LNHDA and CDR2 SQIVND come from the germline V gene (reference sequence). The CDR3 has 13 amino acids. The CDR3, as DNA: TGTGCCAGTAGTACTGGGACGACGAATGAGCAGTTCTTC. Translating it yields CASSTGTTNEQFF.

Only a few counts were recorded for this clonotype. The chain is built from TRBV7-9 and TRBJ2-5; 8 bases align to TRBD1. This CDR3 region has 14 residues. V shed 4 bases and J 7 bases; nucleotides not matched to a gene: 8. Germline values: CDR1 SEHNR, CDR2 FQNEAQ (reference sequence). The CDR3 loop reads CASSWDRPQGTQYF. The CDR3 DNA reads as TGTGCCAGCAGCTGGGACAGGCCACAGGGGACCCAGTACTTC.

Many counts were recorded for this clonotype. The chain has TRBV20-1 and TRBJ2-7; 11 positions match TRBD1. V lost 3 bases to trimming and J lost 6 bases; unmatched junction nucleotides: 10. Looked up from germline, CDR1 is DFQATT and CDR2 is SNEGSKA (reference sequence). This CDR3 spans 15 amino acids. The CDR3 region has the DNA TGCAGTGCTAGCACTACCGGGACAGGGGGTGGCGAGCAGTACTTC. Protein: CSASTTGTGGGEQYF.

Only a few counts were recorded for this clonotype. The chain joins TRBV7-2 to TRBJ2-1, with 12 bases that match TRBD2. Germline V gene sequence: CDR1 SGHTA, CDR2 FQGNSA. V gave up 8 bases and J gave up 8 bases; unmatched junction bases: 1. The CDR3 runs 12 residues. As DNA, the CDR3 is TGTGCCAGCGGGACTAGCGGGCATGAGCAGTTCTTC. Translated: CASGTSGHEQFF.

The chain links TRBV27 to TRBJ1-4; D remains ambiguous. V was clipped by 0 bases and J by 7 bases, with 9 bases between them. Germline CDR1 is MNHEY and CDR2 is SMNVEV (reference sequence). This CDR3 region has 14 residues. The CDR3: CASSLSWGSEKLFF. The CDR3 DNA follows: TGTGCCAGCAGTTTATCCTGGGGTAGTGAAAAACTGTTTTTT.

This clonotype was observed at least ten times. The rearrangement joins TRBV7-2 to TRBJ2-1; tentative D call: TRBD2 (6 bases). V was clipped by 8 bases and J by 0 bases, with 8 bases between them. CDR3 size: 13 residues. Germline V lookup: CDR1 SGHTA, CDR2 FQGNSA. The chain's CDR3 is CASGGSSYNEQFF. In nucleotides, the CDR3 is TGTGCCAGCGGAGGGAGCTCCTACAATGAGCAGTTCTTC.

This clonotype has ten or more counts. The rearrangement links TRBV6-1 to TRBJ2-7; TRBD2 matches 7 bases. The trim removed 4 bases at V and 4 bases at J, leaving 13 bases unmatched. Germline lookup yields CDR1 MNHNS and CDR2 SASEGT. This CDR3 region has 16 residues. The CDR3 DNA reads TGTGCCAGCAGTGCCTTACCGGGCGGGAGTCTTTACGAGCAGTACTTC. It codes for CASSALPGGSLYEQYF.

This clonotype was counted a few times. V usage is TRBV7-2 and J usage is TRBJ2-1; 8 bases fit TRBD1. With 0 bases clipped from V and 12 bases from J, the junction kept 7 bases outside the gene matches. Per the germline V gene, CDR1 is SGHTA and CDR2 is FQGNSA. This CDR3 spans 14 amino acids. CDR3: CASSLAGRGLRQFF. Here the CDR3 DNA reads TGTGCCAGCAGCTTAGCGGGCAGGGGGCTTAGGCAGTTCTTC. Supplemented by reference TRBV7-2 and TRBJ2-1, the full variable domain reads GAGVSQSPSNKVTEKGKDVELRCDPISGHTALYWYRQSLGQGLEFLIYFQGNSAPDKSGLPSDRFSAERTGGSVSTLTIQRTQQEDSAVYLCASSLAGRGLRQFFGPGTRLTVL.

This clonotype appeared many times. The chain joins TRBV5-1 to TRBJ2-5, with D possibly being TRBD2 (6 bases). This CDR3 is built from 15 residues. Trimming cost V 0 bases and J 4 bases, with 13 bases left between them. Germline CDR1 SGHRS, CDR2 YFSETQ. CDR3 residues: CASSLGGSGLETQYF. In nucleotides, the CDR3 is TGCGCCAGCAGCTTGGGGGGAAGCGGGTTAGAGACCCAGTACTTC.

This rearrangement joins TRBV7-8 to TRBJ1-1; D gene ambiguous. CDR1 and CDR2 (germline): SGHVS, FQNEAQ. The CDR3 sequence is 13 residues long. V was shortened by 5 bases and J by 1 base, with 8 bases between the two germline ends. CDR3 sequence (DNA): TGTGCCAGCAGCAAAGTCCGGAACACTGAAGCTTTCTTT. This encodes CASSKVRNTEAFF.

This clonotype was detected a few times. The chain recombines TRBV4-2 with TRBJ2-1; 16 bases line up with TRBD2. This CDR3 has 16 residues. Germline V lookup: CDR1 LGHNA, CDR2 YNFKEQ. V trimming: 3 bases; J trimming: 8 bases; junction bases outside the gene matches: 4. CDR3 in DNA: TGTGCCAGCAGCCAGAGTGGGACTAGCGGGGGGGATGAGCAGTTCTTC. Protein product: CASSQSGTSGGDEQFF.

This clonotype came up many times. This chain joins TRBV7-2 and TRBJ2-5; possible D gene TRBD1, 5 bases. The CDR3 totals 13 residues. Germline assignment: CDR1 SGHTA and CDR2 FQGNSA. V was trimmed by 5 bases and J by 1 base, leaving 8 bases between them. CDR3 bases: TGTGCCAGCAGCCGACAGTCCCAAGAGACCCAGTACTTC. It translates to CASSRQSQETQYF.

This clonotype has a count of ten or more. The chain carries TRBV6-5 and TRBJ1-5; 8 bases agree with TRBD1. The CDR3 is 15 amino acids. Looked up from germline, CDR1 is MNHEY and CDR2 is SVGAGI. V lost 5 bases and J lost 3; bases outside the gene matches: 6. CDR3 amino acids: CASSPGTGANQPQHF. The CDR3 nucleotides read TGTGCCAGCAGTCCCGGGACAGGAGCCAATCAGCCCCAGCATTTT.